One sample yielded the 15 T cell receptor beta chains listed below, sequenced in a study of T cell clonotyping in hematopoietic cell transplantation. Data came from immunoSEQ multiplex PCR; TCRdb stores just in-frame clones and leaves some out. The sample has approximately 5,700 clones; roughly 72% are singletons. The material sequenced was peripheral blood mononuclear cells, taken 100 days after allogeneic stem cell transplant. The receptor source for this set is a male patient between 60 and 69 years old who had an allogeneic stem cell transplant, so T cells may come from the graft donor. Some clones in this sample may be carry-over from other donors' samples.

The chain joins TRBV6-5 to TRBJ2-7, with D perhaps TRBD2 (7 bases). Germline V gives CDR1 MNHEY, CDR2 SVGAGI. CDR3 size: 14 residues. Trimming removed 6 bases at V and 1 base at J, with 13 bases between. The CDR3: CASRRGGGSYEQYF. DNA of the CDR3: TGTGCCAGCAGGAGGGGGGGCGGTTCCTACGAGCAGTACTTC.

The chain has TRBV5-6 and TRBJ2-7, with D possibly matching TRBD1 (5 bases). The CDR3 totals 14 residues. Germline loops: CDR1 SGHDT, CDR2 YYEEEE. V was pared by 2 bases and J by 3 bases, with 12 bases between. CDR3 coding DNA: TGTGCCAGCAGCTTAGGAGCAGGGTTCTACGAGCAGTACTTC. It yields the protein CASSLGAGFYEQYF.

The V gene is TRBV6-1, the J gene TRBJ2-1; a weak D match, TRBD1 (6 bases). There are 14 residues in the CDR3. Trimming removed 4 bases from V and 2 bases from J, with 9 bases in between. CDR1 and CDR2 from the germline V gene are MNHNS and SASEGT. CDR3 loop: CASSGQATYNEQFF. DNA of the CDR3: TGTGCCAGCAGTGGACAGGCTACCTACAATGAGCAGTTCTTC.

The gene calls are TRBV4-3 and TRBJ2-1, with TRBD1 matching 8 bases. V lost 3 bases and J lost 8; bases outside the gene matches: 9. The germline V gene encodes CDR1 LGHNA and CDR2 YSLEER. The CDR3 totals 15 residues. The CDR3 is CASSQGGQDIYEQFF. CDR3 in DNA: TGCGCCAGCAGCCAGGGGGGACAGGATATCTATGAGCAGTTCTTC.

The V and J genes are TRBV28 and TRBJ2-5; the D call may be TRBD1 or TRBD2 (5 bases each). V dropped 1 base and J dropped 4 bases, with 7 bases sitting between them. The CDR3 extends over 13 amino acids. Per the germline V gene, CDR1 is MDHEN and CDR2 is SYDVKM. CDR3 DNA: TGTGCCAGCAGTTTATTGGGGGTAGAGACCCAGTACTTC. Amino acid sequence: CASSLLGVETQYF. The full variable domain, with the rest looked up from reference TRBV28 and TRBJ2-5, is DVKVTQSSRYLVKRTGEKVFLECVQDMDHENMFWYRQDPGLGLRLIYFSYDVKMKEKGDIPEGYSVSREKKERFSLILESASTNQTSMYLCASSLLGVETQYFGPGTRLLVL.

This sequence joins TRBV4-3 and TRBJ2-7; 8 bases map to TRBD2. The ends lost 0 bases at V and 0 bases at J; junction bases unmatched: 1. The CDR3 is 15 amino acids. Germline assignment: CDR1 LGHNA and CDR2 YSLEER. As DNA, the CDR3 is TGCGCCAGCAGCCAAGAAAGCGGGAGCTCCTACGAGCAGTACTTC. It codes for CASSQESGSSYEQYF.

DNA for the CDR3: TGTGCCAGCACCCCAGGGTTGGGCAGCCCTTCGGGCTACACCTTC. Encoded protein: CASTPGLGSPSGYTF. V usage is TRBV7-2 and J usage is TRBJ1-2; a possible D gene is TRBD1 (5 bases). In germline, CDR1 is SGHTA, CDR2 FQGNSA. The CDR3 totals 15 residues. V lost 7 bases to trimming and J lost 8 bases, with 23 bases between them.

This rearrangement joins TRBV6-5 to TRBJ2-7; possibly TRBD1 for D (6 bases). The germline V and J ends were trimmed by 0 bases and 2 bases, with 8 bases remaining between them. This CDR3 is built from 14 residues. Germline V gives CDR1 MNHEY, CDR2 SVGAGI. The CDR3 DNA reads TGTGCCAGCAGTTACTCAGGGGGTACCTACGAGCAGTACTTC. This translates into CASSYSGGTYEQYF.

V gene TRBV6-6 combines with J gene TRBJ2-3, with D perhaps matching TRBD2 (6 bases). Germline assignment: CDR1 MNHNY and CDR2 SVGAGI (reference sequence). Trimming left V 2 bases short and J 2 bases short, with 11 bases between. This CDR3 comprises 15 residues. The CDR3 nucleotides read TGTGCCAGCAGTTACATCGCGGGACCCACAGATACGCAGTATTTT. Amino acid sequence: CASSYIAGPTDTQYF.

This clone occurred once. J is TRBJ1-2 and V is TRBV12-5; no reliable D call. The CDR3 covers 13 residues. V lost 1 base and J lost 7, with 10 bases in between. The germline gives CDR1 LGHNT, CDR2 FRNRAP. CDR3 protein: CASGLDSLGGYTF. Written as DNA, the CDR3 is TGTGCTAGTGGTTTGGACTCCCTGGGTGGCTACACCTTC.

This chain uses TRBV18 with TRBJ2-5; D is perhaps TRBD2 (5 bases). The germline V gene has CDR1 KGHSH and CDR2 LQKENI. This CDR3 comprises 14 residues. V was clipped by 6 bases and J by 1 base, with 12 bases between them. This chain's CDR3 is CASSPPRGQETQYF. CDR3 bases: TGTGCCAGCTCTCCCCCCCGGGGCCAAGAGACCCAGTACTTC.

V usage is TRBV30 and J usage is TRBJ2-1; D call uncertain. CDR1 and CDR2 from the germline V gene are GTSNPN and SVGIG (reference sequence). V was cut by 4 bases and J by 5 bases, with 9 bases left in between. This CDR3 is 12 amino acids long. The CDR3 loop reads CAWTPNHNEQFF. DNA for the CDR3: TGTGCCTGGACACCCAATCACAATGAGCAGTTCTTC.

This chain joins TRBV30 and TRBJ2-7; weak D call: TRBD2 (6 bases). CDR3 length equals 14 residues. Germline CDR1 GTSNPN, CDR2 SVGIG (reference sequence). With 2 bases removed from V and 6 bases from J, the gap between germline ends came to 17 bases. This CDR3 reads CAWSFGGDLPEQYF. CDR3 DNA: TGTGCCTGGAGTTTTGGCGGGGACCTCCCCGAGCAGTACTTC.

The chain joins TRBV9 to TRBJ2-7; D perhaps matches TRBD1 (5 bases). The CDR3 totals 17 residues. In germline, CDR1 is SGDLS, CDR2 YYNGEE. V lost 5 bases and J lost 0, with 21 bases in between. The DNA for the CDR3 is TGTGCCAGCAGGAGGCCTCTTAAGGGGCAAAGCTCCTACGAGCAGTACTTC. It specifies CASRRPLKGQSSYEQYF.

This clone appeared a few times. The chain's CDR3 is CASSPVGLSNQPQHF. The CDR3 coding sequence is TGTGCCAGCTCACCAGTGGGGCTTAGCAATCAGCCCCAGCATTTT. This sequence joins TRBV18 and TRBJ1-5; a possible D gene is TRBD1 (5 bases). The V gene lost 2 bases and the J gene lost 0 bases, with 8 bases spanning the gap. Germline V gene lookup returns CDR1 KGHSH and CDR2 LQKENI. The CDR3 runs to 15 residues.